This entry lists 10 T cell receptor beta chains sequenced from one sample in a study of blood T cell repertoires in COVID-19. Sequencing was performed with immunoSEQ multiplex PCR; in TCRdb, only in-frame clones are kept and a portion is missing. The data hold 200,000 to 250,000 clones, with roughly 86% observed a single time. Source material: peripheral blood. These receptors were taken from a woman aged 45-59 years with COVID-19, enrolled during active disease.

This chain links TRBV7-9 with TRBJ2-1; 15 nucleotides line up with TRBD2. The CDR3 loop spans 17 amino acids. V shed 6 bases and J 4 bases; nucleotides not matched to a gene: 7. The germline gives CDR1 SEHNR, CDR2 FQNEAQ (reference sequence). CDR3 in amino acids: CASRRTSGGEVYNEQFF. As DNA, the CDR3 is TGTGCCAGCAGGCGGACTAGCGGGGGGGAGGTATACAATGAGCAGTTCTTC.

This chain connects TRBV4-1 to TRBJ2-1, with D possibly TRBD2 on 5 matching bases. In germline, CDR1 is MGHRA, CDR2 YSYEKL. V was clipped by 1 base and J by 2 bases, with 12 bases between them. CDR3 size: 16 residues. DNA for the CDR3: TGCGCCAGCAGCCAAGCGGAGCGGAAGGCCTACAATGAGCAGTTCTTC. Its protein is CASSQAERKAYNEQFF.

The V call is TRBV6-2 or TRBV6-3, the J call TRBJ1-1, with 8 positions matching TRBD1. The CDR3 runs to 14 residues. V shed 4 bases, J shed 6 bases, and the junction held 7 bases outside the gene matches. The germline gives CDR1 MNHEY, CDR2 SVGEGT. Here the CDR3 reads CASSFGDRTAEAFF. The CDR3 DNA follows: TGTGCCAGCAGTTTTGGGGACAGGACCGCTGAAGCTTTCTTT.

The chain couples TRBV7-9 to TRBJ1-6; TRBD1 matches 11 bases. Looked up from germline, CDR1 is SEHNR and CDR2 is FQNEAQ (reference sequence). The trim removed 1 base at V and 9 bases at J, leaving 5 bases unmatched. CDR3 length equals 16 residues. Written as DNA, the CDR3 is TGTGCCAGCAGCTTAGAAGCGGGGACAGGGGGTTCACCCCTCCACTTT. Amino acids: CASSLEAGTGGSPLHF.

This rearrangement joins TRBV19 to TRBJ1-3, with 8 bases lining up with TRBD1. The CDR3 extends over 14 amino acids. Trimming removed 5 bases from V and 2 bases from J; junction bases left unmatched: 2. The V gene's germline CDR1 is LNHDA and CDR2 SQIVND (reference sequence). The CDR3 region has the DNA TGTGCCAGTAGTTGGACAGGGCCTGGAAACACCATATATTTT. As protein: CASSWTGPGNTIYF.

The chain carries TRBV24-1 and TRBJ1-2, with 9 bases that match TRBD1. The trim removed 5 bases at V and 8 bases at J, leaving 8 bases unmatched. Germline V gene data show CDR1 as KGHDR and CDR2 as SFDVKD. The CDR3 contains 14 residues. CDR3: CATSAPGQGRGYTF. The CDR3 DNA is TGTGCCACCAGTGCCCCGGGACAGGGACGAGGCTACACCTTC.

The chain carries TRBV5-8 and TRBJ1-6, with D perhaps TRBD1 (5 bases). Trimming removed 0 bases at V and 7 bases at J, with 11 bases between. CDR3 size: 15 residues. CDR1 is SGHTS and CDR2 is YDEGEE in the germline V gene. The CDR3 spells CASSLGLRTNSPLHF. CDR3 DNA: TGTGCCAGCAGCTTGGGGTTGCGGACAAATTCACCCCTCCACTTT. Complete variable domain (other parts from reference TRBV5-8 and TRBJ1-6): EAGVTQSPTHLIKTRGQQATLRCSPISGHTSVYWYQQALGLGLQFLLWYDEGEERNRGNFPPRFSGRQFPNYSSELNVNALELEDSALYLCASSLGLRTNSPLHFGNGTRLTVT.

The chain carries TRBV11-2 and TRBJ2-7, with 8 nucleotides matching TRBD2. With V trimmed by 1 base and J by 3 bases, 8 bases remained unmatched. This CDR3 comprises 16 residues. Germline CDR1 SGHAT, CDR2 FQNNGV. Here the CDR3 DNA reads TGTGCCAGCAGCTTAGTCGCGGGAGCGGGAGTCTACGAGCAGTACTTC. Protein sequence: CASSLVAGAGVYEQYF.

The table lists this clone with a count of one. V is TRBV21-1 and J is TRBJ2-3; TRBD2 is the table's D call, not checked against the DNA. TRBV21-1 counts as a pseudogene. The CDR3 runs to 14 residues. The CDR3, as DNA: TGTGCCAGCAGCAAAGCGCTACGCACAGATACGCAGTATTTT. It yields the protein CASSKALRTDTQYF.

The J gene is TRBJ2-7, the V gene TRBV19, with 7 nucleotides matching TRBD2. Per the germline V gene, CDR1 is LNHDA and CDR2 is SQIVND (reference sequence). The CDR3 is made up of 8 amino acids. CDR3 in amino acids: CASSRGGV. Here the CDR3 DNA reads TGTGCCAGTAGCCGCGGGGGTGTC.